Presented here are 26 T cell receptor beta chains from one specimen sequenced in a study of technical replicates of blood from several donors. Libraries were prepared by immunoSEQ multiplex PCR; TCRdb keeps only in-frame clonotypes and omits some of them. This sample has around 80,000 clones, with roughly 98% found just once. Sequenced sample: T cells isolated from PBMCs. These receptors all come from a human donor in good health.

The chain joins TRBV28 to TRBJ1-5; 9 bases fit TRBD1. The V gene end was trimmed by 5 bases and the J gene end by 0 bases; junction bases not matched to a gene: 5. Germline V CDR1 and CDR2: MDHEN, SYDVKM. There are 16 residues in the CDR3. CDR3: CASSTQGAYSNQPQHF. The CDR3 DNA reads TGTGCCAGCAGTACACAGGGGGCTTATAGCAATCAGCCCCAGCATTTT.

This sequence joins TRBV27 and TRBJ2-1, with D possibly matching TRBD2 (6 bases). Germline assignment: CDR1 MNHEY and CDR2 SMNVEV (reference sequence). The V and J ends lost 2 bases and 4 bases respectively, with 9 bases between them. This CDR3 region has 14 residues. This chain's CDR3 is CASSLASAYNEQFF. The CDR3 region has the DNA TGTGCCAGCAGTTTAGCTAGCGCTTACAATGAGCAGTTCTTC.

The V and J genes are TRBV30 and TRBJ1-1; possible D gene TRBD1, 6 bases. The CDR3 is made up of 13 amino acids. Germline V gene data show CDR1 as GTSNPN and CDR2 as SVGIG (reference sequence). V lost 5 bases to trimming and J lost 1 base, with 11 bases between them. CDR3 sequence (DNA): TGTGCCTGGTCGGGGGGGCAGAACACTGAAGCTTTCTTT. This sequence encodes CAWSGGQNTEAFF.

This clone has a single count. The CDR3 coding sequence is TGTGCCAGCATCCAGACAGGGGGCTATTGGGGAACTGAAGCTTTCTTT. It specifies CASIQTGGYWGTEAFF. The chain recombines TRBV28 with TRBJ1-1; 10 bases align to TRBD1. The CDR3 length is 16 residues. Looked up from germline, CDR1 is MDHEN and CDR2 is SYDVKM. The ends lost 7 bases at V and 5 bases at J; junction bases unmatched: 13.

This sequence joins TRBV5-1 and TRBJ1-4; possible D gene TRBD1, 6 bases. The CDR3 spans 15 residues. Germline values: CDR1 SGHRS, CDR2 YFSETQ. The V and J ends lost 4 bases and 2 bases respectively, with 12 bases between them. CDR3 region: CASSLVTGTNEKLFF. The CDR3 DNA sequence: TGCGCCAGCAGCCTGGTAACAGGGACTAATGAAAAACTGTTTTTT.

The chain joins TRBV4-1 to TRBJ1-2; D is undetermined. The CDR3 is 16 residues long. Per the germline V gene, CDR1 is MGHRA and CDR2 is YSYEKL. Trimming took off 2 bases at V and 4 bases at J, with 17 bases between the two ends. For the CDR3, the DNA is TGCGCCAGCAGCCAACCTAGAGAGGGCATGGGCTATGGCTACACCTTC. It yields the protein CASSQPREGMGYGYTF.

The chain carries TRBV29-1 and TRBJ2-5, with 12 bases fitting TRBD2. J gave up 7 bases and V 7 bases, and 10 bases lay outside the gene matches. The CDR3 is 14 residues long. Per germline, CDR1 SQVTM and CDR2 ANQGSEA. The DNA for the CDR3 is TGCAGCGCTCTAGCGGGGGGGCCGAGGGGGACCCAGTACTTC. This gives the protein CSALAGGPRGTQYF.

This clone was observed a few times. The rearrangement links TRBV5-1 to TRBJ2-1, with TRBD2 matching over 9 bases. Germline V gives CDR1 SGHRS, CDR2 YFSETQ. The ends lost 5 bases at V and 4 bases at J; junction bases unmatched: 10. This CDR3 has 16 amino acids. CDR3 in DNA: TGCGCCAGCAGTCGCGGGGGGGCCCAATCGTACAATGAGCAGTTCTTC. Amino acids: CASSRGGAQSYNEQFF. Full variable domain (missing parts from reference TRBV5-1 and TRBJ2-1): KAGVTQTPRYLIKTRGQQVTLSCSPISGHRSVSWYQQTPGQGLQFLFEYFSETQRNKGNFPGRFSGRQFSNSRSEMNVSTLELGDSALYLCASSRGGAQSYNEQFFGPGTRLTVL.

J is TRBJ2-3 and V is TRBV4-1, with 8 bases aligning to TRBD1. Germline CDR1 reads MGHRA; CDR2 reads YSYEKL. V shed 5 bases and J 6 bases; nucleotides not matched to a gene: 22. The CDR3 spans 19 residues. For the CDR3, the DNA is TGCGCCAGCAGCACACGGATCGGGACAGGCGCCGTGGTACAGGATACGCAGTATTTT. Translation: CASSTRIGTGAVVQDTQYF.

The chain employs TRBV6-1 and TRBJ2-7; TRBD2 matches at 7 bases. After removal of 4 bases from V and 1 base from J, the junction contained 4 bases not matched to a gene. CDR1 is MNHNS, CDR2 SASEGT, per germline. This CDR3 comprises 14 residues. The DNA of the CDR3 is TGTGCCAGCAGTGGTTCGCGGGAGTCCTACGAGCAGTACTTC. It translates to CASSGSRESYEQYF.

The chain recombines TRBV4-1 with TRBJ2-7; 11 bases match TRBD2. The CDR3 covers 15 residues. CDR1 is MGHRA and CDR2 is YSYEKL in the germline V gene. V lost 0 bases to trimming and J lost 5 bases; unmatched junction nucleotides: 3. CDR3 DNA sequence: TGCGCCAGCAGCCAAGAATCACTAGCGGGAGACGAGCAGTACTTC. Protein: CASSQESLAGDEQYF.

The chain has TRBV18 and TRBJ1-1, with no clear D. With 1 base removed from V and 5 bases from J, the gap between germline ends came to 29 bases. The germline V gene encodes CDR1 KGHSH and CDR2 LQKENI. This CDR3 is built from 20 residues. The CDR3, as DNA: TGTGCCAGCTCACCACTAGTAGGCGAAGAAGCCTCTGGAGTAGAAACTGAAGCTTTCTTT. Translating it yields CASSPLVGEEASGVETEAFF.

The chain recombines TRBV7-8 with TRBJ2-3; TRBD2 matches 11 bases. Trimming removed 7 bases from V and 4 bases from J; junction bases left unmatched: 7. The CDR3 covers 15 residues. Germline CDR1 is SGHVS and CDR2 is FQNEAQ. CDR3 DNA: TGTGCCAGCAAGGTCCTAGCGGGAGGCCCAGATACGCAGTATTTT. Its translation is CASKVLAGGPDTQYF.

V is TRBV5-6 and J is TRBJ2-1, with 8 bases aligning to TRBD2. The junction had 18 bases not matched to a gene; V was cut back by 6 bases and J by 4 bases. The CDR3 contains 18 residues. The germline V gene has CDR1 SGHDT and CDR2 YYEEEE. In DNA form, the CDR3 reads TGTGCCAGCACCACCTCCGGGGGGGGTTGGTCGGTATACAATGAGCAGTTCTTC. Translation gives CASTTSGGGWSVYNEQFF. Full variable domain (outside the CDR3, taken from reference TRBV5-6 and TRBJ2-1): DAGVTQSPTHLIKTRGQQVTLRCSPKSGHDTVSWYQQALGQGPQFIFQYYEEEERQRGNFPDRFSGHQFPNYSSELNVNALLLGDSALYLCASTTSGGGWSVYNEQFFGPGTRLTVL.

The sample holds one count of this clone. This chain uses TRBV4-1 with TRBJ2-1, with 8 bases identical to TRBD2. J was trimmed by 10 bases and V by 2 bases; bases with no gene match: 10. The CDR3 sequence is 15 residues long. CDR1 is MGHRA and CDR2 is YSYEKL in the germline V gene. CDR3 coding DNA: TGCGCCAGCAGCCAAAGGGGATCAGCGGGAGACGAGCAGTTCTTC. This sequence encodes CASSQRGSAGDEQFF.

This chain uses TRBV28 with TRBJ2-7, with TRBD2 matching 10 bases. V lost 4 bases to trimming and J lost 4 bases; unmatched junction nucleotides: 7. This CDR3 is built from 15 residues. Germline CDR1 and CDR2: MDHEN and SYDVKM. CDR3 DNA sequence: TGTGCCAGCAGTTCGCCCGGACTAGCGGAATACGAGCAGTACTTC. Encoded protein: CASSSPGLAEYEQYF.

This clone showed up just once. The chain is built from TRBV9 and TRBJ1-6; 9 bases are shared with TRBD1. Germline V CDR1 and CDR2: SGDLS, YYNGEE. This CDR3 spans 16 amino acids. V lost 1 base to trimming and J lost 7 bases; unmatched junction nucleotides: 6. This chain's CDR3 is CASSVRGDRVNSPLHF. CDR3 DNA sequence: TGTGCCAGCAGCGTAAGGGGGGACAGGGTGAATTCACCCCTCCACTTT.

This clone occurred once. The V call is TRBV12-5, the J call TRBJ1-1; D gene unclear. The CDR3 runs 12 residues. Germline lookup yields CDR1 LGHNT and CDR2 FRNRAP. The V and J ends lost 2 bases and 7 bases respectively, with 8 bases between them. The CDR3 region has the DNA TGTGCTAGTGGTTTGTCATACTTTGAAGCTTTCTTT. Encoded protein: CASGLSYFEAFF.

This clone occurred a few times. The CDR3 DNA follows: TGTGCCAGCAGCATACTAGCGGGTCTTTCCGGGGAGCTGTTTTTT. This translates into CASSILAGLSGELFF. The V gene is TRBV2, the J gene TRBJ2-2, with TRBD2 matching over 9 bases. CDR3 length equals 15 residues. From germline, CDR1 is SNHLY and CDR2 FYNNEI. V was clipped by 6 bases and J by 6 bases; unmatched bases: 8. Combining the CDR3 with reference TRBV2 and TRBJ2-2 gives the whole variable domain EPEVTQTPSHQVTQMGQEVILRCVPISNHLYFYWYRQILGQKVEFLVSFYNNEISEKSEIFDDQFSVERPDGSNFTLKIRSTKLEDSAMYFCASSILAGLSGELFFGEGSRLTVL.

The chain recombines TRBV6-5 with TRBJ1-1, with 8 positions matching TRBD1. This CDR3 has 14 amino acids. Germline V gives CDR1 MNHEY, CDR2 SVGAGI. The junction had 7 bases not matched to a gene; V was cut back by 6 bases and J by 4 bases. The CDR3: CASRFLQGGTEAFF. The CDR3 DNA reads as TGTGCCAGCAGATTCCTACAGGGGGGCACTGAAGCTTTCTTT.

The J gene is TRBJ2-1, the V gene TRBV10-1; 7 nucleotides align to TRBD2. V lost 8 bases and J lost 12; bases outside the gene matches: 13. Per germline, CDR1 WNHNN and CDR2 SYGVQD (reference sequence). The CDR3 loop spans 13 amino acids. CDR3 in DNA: TGCGCCAGCGAGCGGGACGCCGATGAAGGGCAGTTCTTC. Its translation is CASERDADEGQFF.

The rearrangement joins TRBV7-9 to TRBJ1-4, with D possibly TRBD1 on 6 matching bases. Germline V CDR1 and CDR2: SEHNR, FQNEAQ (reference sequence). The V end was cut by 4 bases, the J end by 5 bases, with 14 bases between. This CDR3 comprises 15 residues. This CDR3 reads CASSSTTGSNEKLFF. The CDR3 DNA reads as TGTGCCAGCAGCTCAACGACAGGTTCAAATGAAAAACTGTTTTTT.

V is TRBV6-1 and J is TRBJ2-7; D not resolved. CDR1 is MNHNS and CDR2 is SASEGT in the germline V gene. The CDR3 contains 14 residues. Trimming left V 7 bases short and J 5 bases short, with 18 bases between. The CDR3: CASTVQFGFHEQYF. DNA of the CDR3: TGTGCCAGCACAGTACAATTCGGGTTCCACGAGCAGTACTTC.

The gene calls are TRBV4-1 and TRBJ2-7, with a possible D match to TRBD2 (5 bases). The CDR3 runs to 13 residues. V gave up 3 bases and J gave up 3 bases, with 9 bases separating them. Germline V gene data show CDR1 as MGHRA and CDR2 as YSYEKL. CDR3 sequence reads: CASSQLARYEQYF. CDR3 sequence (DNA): TGCGCCAGCAGCCAGCTAGCTCGCTACGAGCAGTACTTC.

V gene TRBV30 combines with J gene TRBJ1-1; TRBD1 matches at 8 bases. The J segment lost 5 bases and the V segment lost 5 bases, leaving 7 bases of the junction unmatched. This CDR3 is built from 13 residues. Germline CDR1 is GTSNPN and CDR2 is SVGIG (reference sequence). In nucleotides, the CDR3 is TGTGCCTGGGGACAGGGTATGGGGACTGAAGCTTTCTTT. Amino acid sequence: CAWGQGMGTEAFF. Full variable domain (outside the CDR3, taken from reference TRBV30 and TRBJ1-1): SQTIHQWPATLVQPVGSPLSLECTVEGTSNPNLYWYRQAAGRGLQLLFYSVGIGQISSEVPQNLSASRPQDRQFILSSKKLLLSDSGFYLCAWGQGMGTEAFFGQGTRLTVV.

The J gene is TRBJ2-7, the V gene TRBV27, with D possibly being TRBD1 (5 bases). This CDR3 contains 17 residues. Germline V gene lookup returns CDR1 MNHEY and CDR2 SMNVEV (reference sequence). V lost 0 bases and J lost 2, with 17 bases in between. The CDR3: CASSLSSGPTFTYEQYF. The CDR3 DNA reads TGTGCCAGCAGTTTATCATCAGGGCCCACCTTTACCTACGAGCAGTACTTC.